This TCR beta chain originates from a study of blood T cell repertoires in COVID-19. As for the study in general: Sources were T cells, B-cell-depleted T cells, or PBMCs; the material itself was cDNA or gDNA.

In the study's own analysis: Scientists estimated how many nucleated cells there were by amplifying reference gene primers. Sequenced by immunoSEQ multiplex PCR; TCRdb stores in-frame clones only, minus some. V and J calls and clone size are copied from that table; D and trimming were computed from the DNA. Counted here are roughly 430,000 clones, more than 70% occurring once; the ten biggest clones make up 1.4%. A COVID-19 case had been met by exposed participants during the 2 weeks before study entry. This CDR3 is 15 amino acids long. With V trimmed by 2 bases and J by 2 bases, 6 bases remained unmatched. Germline CDR1 reads MDHEN; CDR2 reads SYDVKM.

This chain joins TRBV28 and TRBJ2-7; 7 bases map to TRBD2. The sample was PBMCs or T cells enriched from blood (not recorded which). This clonotype was sampled from a woman aged 18-30 years who had been exposed to COVID-19. The CDR3 sequence: CASSLPGLTTYEQYF. The CDR3 DNA is TGTGCCAGCAGTTTACCGGGACTAACGACCTACGAGCAGTACTTC.